A single sample is the source of the 9 T cell receptor beta chains below, sequenced in a study of radiotherapy plus CTLA-4 blockade in lung cancer. Here immunoSEQ multiplex PCR was the method, and the copy in TCRdb shows in-frame clones only, minus some. The data contain over 75,000 clones, 80% to 85% of them singletons. Specimen: peripheral blood, collected from a patient treated with radiotherapy plus ipilimumab. Every receptor here comes from a human donor with non-small cell lung cancer who had stable disease on radiotherapy plus ipilimumab.

The chain is built from TRBV4-1 and TRBJ2-1; 12 nucleotides align to TRBD2. The CDR3 contains 15 residues. Germline CDR1 reads MGHRA; CDR2 reads YSYEKL. The V gene end was trimmed by 3 bases and the J gene end by 4 bases; junction bases not matched to a gene: 1. The chain's CDR3 is CASSQGLAGYNEQFF. In DNA, the CDR3 is TGCGCCAGCAGCCAGGGACTAGCGGGTTACAATGAGCAGTTCTTC.

This clone was counted once. The chain links TRBV18 to TRBJ2-3, with no clear D. Trimming cost V 1 base and J 5 bases, with 19 bases left between them. The CDR3 sequence is 17 residues long. CDR1 and CDR2 from the germline V gene are KGHSH and LQKENI. The CDR3 region is CASSPQGPTVRGDTQYF. The CDR3 DNA sequence: TGTGCCAGCTCACCACAGGGCCCGACCGTGCGAGGAGATACGCAGTATTTT.

The chain recombines TRBV9 with TRBJ2-7; D possibly matches TRBD1 or TRBD2 (5 bases each). V lost 0 bases to trimming and J lost 5 bases, with 18 bases between them. The CDR3 is 16 residues long. Germline CDR1 and CDR2: SGDLS and YYNGEE. The CDR3 DNA follows: TGTGCCAGCAGCGTAGTTGACTCCCTCTGGGGGAACGAGCAGTACTTC. This encodes CASSVVDSLWGNEQYF.

V gene TRBV30 combines with J gene TRBJ2-7; 11 bases match TRBD2. The germline gives CDR1 GTSNPN, CDR2 SVGIG (reference sequence). This CDR3 comprises 15 residues. The V and J ends lost 3 bases and 3 bases, in that order; junction bases with no gene match: 7. The CDR3 loop reads CAWRRGTSGHYEQYF. As DNA, the CDR3 is TGTGCCTGGAGAAGAGGGACTAGCGGACACTACGAGCAGTACTTC.

The rearrangement links TRBV7-3 to TRBJ2-7, with TRBD1 matching 9 bases. This CDR3 has 13 residues. Trimming removed 10 bases from V and 0 bases from J; junction bases left unmatched: 4. The V gene's germline CDR1 is SGHTA and CDR2 FQGTGA. DNA for the CDR3: TGTGCCAAAAGGACAGGGGTCTCCTACGAGCAGTACTTC. Its translation: CAKRTGVSYEQYF. Based on the CDR3 plus reference TRBV7-3 and TRBJ2-7, the full variable domain is GAGVSQTPSNKVTEKGKYVELRCDPISGHTALYWYRQSLGQGPEFLIYFQGTGAADDSGLPNDRFFAVRPEGSVSTLKIQRTERGDSAVYLCAKRTGVSYEQYFGPGTRLTVT.

The genes are TRBV19 and TRBJ2-5, with D tentatively TRBD1 (7 bases). Trimming took 7 bases from V and 3 from J, leaving 12 bases between them. Germline CDR1 LNHDA, CDR2 SQIVND (reference sequence). This CDR3 region has 13 residues. The CDR3 bases are TGTGCCAGTATGGTCAGGGGGGAAGAGACCCAGTACTTC. It is translated as CASMVRGEETQYF.

This clone was seen only a few times. The rearrangement joins TRBV19 to TRBJ1-5; a possible D gene is TRBD1 (6 bases). The CDR3 contains 19 residues. V lost 4 bases and J 0 bases, leaving 22 bases between the germline ends. Germline V CDR1 and CDR2: LNHDA, SQIVND (reference sequence). The CDR3 DNA reads TGTGCCAGTAGTAGAACCGGGACACCAGCTCCAAATAGCAATCAGCCCCAGCATTTT. Translating it yields CASSRTGTPAPNSNQPQHF.

This clone appeared a few times. The chain couples TRBV5-8 to TRBJ2-7; D is undetermined. V was cut by 3 bases and J by 7 bases, with 14 bases left in between. This CDR3 has 13 residues. CDR1 SGHTS and CDR2 YDEGEE come from the germline V gene. The CDR3 DNA reads as TGTGCCAGCAGCTCAGCGACCCCGGTAGAGCAGTACTTC. Protein: CASSSATPVEQYF.

The chain is built from TRBV7-3 and TRBJ2-5; D not certain. Germline V CDR1 and CDR2: SGHTA, FQGTGA. V lost 2 bases and J 3 bases, leaving 13 bases between the germline ends. CDR3 length: 15 residues. CDR3 amino acids: CASSLDGRLEETQYF. CDR3 sequence (DNA): TGTGCCAGCAGCTTAGATGGAAGGTTGGAAGAGACCCAGTACTTC. Full variable domain (missing parts from reference TRBV7-3 and TRBJ2-5): GAGVSQTPSNKVTEKGKYVELRCDPISGHTALYWYRQSLGQGPEFLIYFQGTGAADDSGLPNDRFFAVRPEGSVSTLKIQRTERGDSAVYLCASSLDGRLEETQYFGPGTRLLVL.